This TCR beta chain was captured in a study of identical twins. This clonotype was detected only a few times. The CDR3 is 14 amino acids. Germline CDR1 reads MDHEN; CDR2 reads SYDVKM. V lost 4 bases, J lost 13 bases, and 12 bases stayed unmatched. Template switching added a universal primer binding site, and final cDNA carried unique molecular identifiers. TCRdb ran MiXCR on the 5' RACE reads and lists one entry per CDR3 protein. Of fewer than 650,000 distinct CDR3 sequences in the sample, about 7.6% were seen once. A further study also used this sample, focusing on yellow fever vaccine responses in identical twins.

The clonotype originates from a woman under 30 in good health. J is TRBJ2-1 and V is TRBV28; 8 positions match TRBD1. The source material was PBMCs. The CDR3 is CASSSQPIQGAQFF. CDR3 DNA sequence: TGTGCCAGCAGTTCTCAGCCAATCCAGGGGGCTCAGTTCTTC.